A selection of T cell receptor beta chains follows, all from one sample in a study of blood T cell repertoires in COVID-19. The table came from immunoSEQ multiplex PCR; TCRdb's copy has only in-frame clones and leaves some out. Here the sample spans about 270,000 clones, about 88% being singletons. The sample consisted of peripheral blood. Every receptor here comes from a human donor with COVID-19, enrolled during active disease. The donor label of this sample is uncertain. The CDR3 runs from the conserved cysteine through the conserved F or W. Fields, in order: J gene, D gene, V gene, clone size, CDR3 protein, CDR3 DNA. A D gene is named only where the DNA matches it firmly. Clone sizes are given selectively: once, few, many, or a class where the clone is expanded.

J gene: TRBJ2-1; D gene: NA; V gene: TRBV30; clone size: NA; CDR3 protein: CAWSVGGGRGEQFF; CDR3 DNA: TGTGCCTGGAGTGTGGGCGGTGGAAGGGGTGAGCAGTTCTTC
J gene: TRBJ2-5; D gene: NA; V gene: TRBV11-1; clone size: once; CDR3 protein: CASSFGSQETQYF; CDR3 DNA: TGTGCCAGCAGCTTTGGGAGTCAAGAGACCCAGTACTTC
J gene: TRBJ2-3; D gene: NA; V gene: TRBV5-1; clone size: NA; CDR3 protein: CASSFLGGDTQYF; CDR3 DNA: TGCGCCAGCAGTTTTCTGGGGGGTGATACGCAGTATTTT
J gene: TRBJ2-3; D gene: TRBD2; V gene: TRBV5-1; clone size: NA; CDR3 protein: CASSLGLAGRPDTQYF; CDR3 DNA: TGCGCCAGCAGCCTGGGGCTAGCGGGCCGGCCAGATACGCAGTATTTT
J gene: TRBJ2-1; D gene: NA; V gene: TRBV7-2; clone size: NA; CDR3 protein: CASSLWLTYFSYNEQFF; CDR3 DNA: TGTGCCAGCAGCCTCTGGTTAACGTACTTCTCCTACAATGAGCAGTTCTTC
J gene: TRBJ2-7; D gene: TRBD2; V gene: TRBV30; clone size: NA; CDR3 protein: CAWIPGGSSYEQYF; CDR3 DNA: TGTGCCTGGATCCCCGGGGGGTCCAGTTACGAGCAGTACTTC
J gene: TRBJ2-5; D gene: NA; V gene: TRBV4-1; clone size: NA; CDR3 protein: CASSQVPRGETQYF; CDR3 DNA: TGCGCCAGCAGCCAAGTTCCCAGGGGAGAGACCCAGTACTTC
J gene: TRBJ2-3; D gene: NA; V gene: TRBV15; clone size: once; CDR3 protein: CATGGVRADTQYF; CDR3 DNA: TGTGCCACCGGCGGGGTCAGGGCCGATACGCAGTATTTT
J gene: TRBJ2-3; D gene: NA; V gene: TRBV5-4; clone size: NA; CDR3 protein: CASSLTVYASTDTQYF; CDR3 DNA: TGTGCCAGCAGCTTGACAGTGTATGCTAGCACAGATACGCAGTATTTT
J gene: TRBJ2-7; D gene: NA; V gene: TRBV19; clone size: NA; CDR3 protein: CATSHRTVSYEQYF; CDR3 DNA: TGTGCCACATCCCACAGGACAGTCTCCTACGAGCAGTACTTC
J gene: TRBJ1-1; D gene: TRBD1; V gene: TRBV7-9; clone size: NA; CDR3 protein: CASSLGSQGPTEAFF; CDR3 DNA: TGTGCCAGCAGCTTAGGTTCACAGGGGCCCACTGAAGCTTTCTTT
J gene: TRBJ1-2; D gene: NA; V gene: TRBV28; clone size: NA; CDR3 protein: CASSFRGGGYGYTF; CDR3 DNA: TGTGCCAGCAGTTTTAGGGGGGGCGGCTATGGCTACACCTTC
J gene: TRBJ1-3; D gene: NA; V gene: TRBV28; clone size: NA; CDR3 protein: CASIRQQGGNTIYF; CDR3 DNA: TGTGCCAGCATCCGTCAACAGGGTGGAAACACCATATATTTT
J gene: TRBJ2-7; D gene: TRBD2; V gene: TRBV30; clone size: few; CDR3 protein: CAWSALAGGPPYEQYF; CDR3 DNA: TGTGCCTGGAGTGCATTAGCGGGAGGGCCTCCCTACGAGCAGTACTTC
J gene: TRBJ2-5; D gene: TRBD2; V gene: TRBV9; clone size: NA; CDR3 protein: CASSAGTRAFQETQYF; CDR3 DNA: TGTGCCAGCAGCGCCGGGACTAGGGCCTTCCAAGAGACCCAGTACTTC
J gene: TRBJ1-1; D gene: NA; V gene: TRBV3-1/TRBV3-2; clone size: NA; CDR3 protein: CASSQESQGTAFF; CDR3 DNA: TGTGCCAGCAGCCAAGAGTCACAGGGTACAGCTTTCTTT
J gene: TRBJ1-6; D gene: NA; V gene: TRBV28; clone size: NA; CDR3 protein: CASTGQNSPLHF; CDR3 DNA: TGTGCCAGTACAGGGCAAAATTCACCCCTCCACTTT
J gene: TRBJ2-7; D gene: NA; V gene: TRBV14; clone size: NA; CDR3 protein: CASSPPYPTYEQYF; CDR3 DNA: TGTGCCAGCAGCCCACCCTACCCCACCTACGAGCAGTACTTC
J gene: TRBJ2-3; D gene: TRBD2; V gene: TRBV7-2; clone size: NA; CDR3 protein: CASSATGTRVDTQYF; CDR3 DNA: TGTGCCAGCAGTGCTACCGGGACTAGAGTGGATACGCAGTATTTT
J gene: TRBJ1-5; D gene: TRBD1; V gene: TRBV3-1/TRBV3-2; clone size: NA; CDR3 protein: CASSQGQGARLPQHF; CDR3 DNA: TGTGCCAGCAGCCAGGGACAGGGGGCCCGTCTGCCCCAGCATTTT
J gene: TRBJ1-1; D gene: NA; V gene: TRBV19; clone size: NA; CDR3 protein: CASSLGTNTEAFF; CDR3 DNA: TGTGCCAGTAGTCTCGGGACAAACACTGAAGCTTTCTTT
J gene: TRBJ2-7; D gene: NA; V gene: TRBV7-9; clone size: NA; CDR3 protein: CASSHGLDTYEQYF; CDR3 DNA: TGTGCCAGCAGCCACGGACTGGATACCTACGAGCAGTACTTC
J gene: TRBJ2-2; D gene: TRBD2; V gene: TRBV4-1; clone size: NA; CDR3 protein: CASNLGLAGGRELFF; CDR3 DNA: TGCGCCAGCAACCTGGGACTAGCGGGAGGACGGGAGCTGTTTTTT
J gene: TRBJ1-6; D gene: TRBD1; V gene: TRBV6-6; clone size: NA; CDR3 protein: CASSDRGERNSPLHF; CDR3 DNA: TGTGCCAGCAGTGACAGGGGAGAAAGGAATTCACCCCTCCACTTT
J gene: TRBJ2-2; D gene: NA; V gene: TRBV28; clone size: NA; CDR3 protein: CASSLRGVTGELFF; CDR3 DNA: TGTGCCAGCAGTTTAAGGGGTGTCACCGGGGAGCTGTTTTTT
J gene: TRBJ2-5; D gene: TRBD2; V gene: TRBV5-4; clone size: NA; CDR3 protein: CASSFSGSRGETQYF; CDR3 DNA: TGTGCCAGCAGCTTTAGCGGGAGTCGTGGCGAGACCCAGTACTTC
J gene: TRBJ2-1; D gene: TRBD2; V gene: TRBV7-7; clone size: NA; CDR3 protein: CASSAAGLAGGGEQFF; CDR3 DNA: TGTGCTAGCAGCGCAGCGGGACTAGCGGGAGGGGGTGAGCAGTTCTTC
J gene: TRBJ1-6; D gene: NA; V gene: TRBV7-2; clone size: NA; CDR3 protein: CASSLDSSSYNSPLHF; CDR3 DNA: TGTGCCAGCAGCCTGGACTCGAGCTCCTATAATTCACCCCTCCACTTT
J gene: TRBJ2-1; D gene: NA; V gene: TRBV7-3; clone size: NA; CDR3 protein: CASSFAGAYNEQFF; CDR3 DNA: TGTGCCAGCAGCTTTGCCGGGGCCTACAATGAGCAGTTCTTC
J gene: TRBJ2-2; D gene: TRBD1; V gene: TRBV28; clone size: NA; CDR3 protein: CASRTGQGGPGELFF; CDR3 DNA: TGTGCCAGCAGAACGGGACAGGGAGGTCCCGGGGAGCTGTTTTTT
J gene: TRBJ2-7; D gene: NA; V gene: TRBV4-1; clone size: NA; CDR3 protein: CASSPSTFTYEQYF; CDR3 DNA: TGCGCCAGCAGCCCCTCGACTTTCACCTACGAGCAGTACTTC
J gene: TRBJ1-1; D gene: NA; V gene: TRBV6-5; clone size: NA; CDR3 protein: CASSYRTELYTEAFF; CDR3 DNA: TGTGCCAGCAGTTACCGGACAGAACTTTACACTGAAGCTTTCTTT